Following are 3 T cell receptor beta chains from one sample sequenced in a study of blood T cell repertoires in COVID-19. Method: immunoSEQ multiplex PCR; TCRdb's copy keeps in-frame clones and lacks some. This table holds around 310,000 clones, around nine tenths found once. Sequences were obtained from PBMCs or T cells enriched from blood (not recorded which). These receptors came from a woman in her thirties who had recovered from COVID-19.

The CDR3 sequence: CSTTGSVRGTESAFF. The CDR3 nucleotides are TGCAGCACTACAGGCTCGGTTCGCGGGACCGAATCTGCTTTCTTT. The gene calls are TRBV29-1 and TRBJ1-1; perhaps TRBD1 as D (5 bases). The CDR3 loop spans 15 amino acids. The germline gives CDR1 SQVTM, CDR2 ANQGSEA. V gave up 8 bases and J gave up 11 bases, with 30 bases separating them.

This clone was seen a few times. J is TRBJ1-6 and V is TRBV7-2; 8 bases align to TRBD1. Trimming at V came to 7 bases and at J to 14 bases, leaving 13 bases not matched to a gene. From germline, CDR1 is SGHTA and CDR2 FQGNSA. CDR3 length: 14 residues. The CDR3 region is CASTQDRAMGTLHF. CDR3 coding DNA: TGTGCCAGCACCCAGGACAGGGCTATGGGGACCCTCCACTTT.

The rearrangement joins TRBV5-1 to TRBJ1-2, with D perhaps TRBD1 (5 bases). CDR1 SGHRS and CDR2 YFSETQ come from the germline V gene. CDR3 length equals 12 residues. V was trimmed by 6 bases and J by 3 bases, leaving 9 bases between them. The CDR3 protein is CASTSTDYGYTF. Written as DNA, the CDR3 is TGCGCCAGCACCTCGACAGACTATGGCTACACCTTC. The full variable domain, with the rest looked up from reference TRBV5-1 and TRBJ1-2, is KAGVTQTPRYLIKTRGQQVTLSCSPISGHRSVSWYQQTPGQGLQFLFEYFSETQRNKGNFPGRFSGRQFSNSRSEMNVSTLELGDSALYLCASTSTDYGYTFGSGTRLTVV.